The table lists the clone carrying this TCR beta chain with a few counts. Its target is unknown. After removal of 3 bases from V and 3 bases from J, the junction contained 2 bases not matched to a gene. The CDR3 has 14 residues. The germline CDR1 and CDR2 sequences are MNHEY and SVGEGT. Generation of TCR cDNA used 5'RACE template switching (which added a universal primer site and UMIs). Using its own MiXCR run on the 5' RACE reads, TCRdb lists one record per CDR3 protein. The sample shows approximately 74,000 distinct CDR3 sequences, about 6.6% of them seen only once. The data derive from a study of T cells after yellow fever vaccination. General study findings and limits: Once the booster was given, most primary-vaccination clones reappeared, at 95% to 97% for CD4 and approximately 88% for CD8. Within FACS-sorted repertoires, abundant clonotypes contaminating from the bulk population could be present. It was the secondary response that reached its peak faster, day 5 versus 15, but it was weaker.

The TCR originated in a young man who received the YFV17D yellow fever vaccine. The sample consisted of CD8+ T cells sorted from PBMCs, taken 4 to 6 days after the first yellow fever vaccination. The V gene is TRBV6-2 or TRBV6-3, the J gene TRBJ1-1; the match to TRBD1 covers 9 bases. CDR3: CASSYWDRDTEAFF. CDR3 nucleotides: TGTGCCAGCAGTTATTGGGACAGGGACACTGAAGCTTTCTTT.